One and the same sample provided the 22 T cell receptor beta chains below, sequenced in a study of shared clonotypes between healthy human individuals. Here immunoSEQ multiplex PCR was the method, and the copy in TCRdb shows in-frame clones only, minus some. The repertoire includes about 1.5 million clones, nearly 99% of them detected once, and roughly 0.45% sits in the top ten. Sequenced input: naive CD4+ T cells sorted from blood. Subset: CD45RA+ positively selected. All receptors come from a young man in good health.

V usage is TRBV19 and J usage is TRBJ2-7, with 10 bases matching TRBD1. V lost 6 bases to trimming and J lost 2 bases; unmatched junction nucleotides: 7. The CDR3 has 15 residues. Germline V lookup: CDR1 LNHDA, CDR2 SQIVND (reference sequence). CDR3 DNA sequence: TGTGCCAGTAGAGAGATCGGGACAGGGGCCTACGAGCAGTACTTC. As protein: CASREIGTGAYEQYF.

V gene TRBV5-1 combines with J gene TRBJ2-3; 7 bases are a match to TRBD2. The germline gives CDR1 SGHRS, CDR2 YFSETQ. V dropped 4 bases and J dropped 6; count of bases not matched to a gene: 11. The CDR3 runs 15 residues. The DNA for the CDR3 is TGCGCCAGCAGCCCATTCGCGGGAGTATCCGATACGCAGTATTTT. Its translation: CASSPFAGVSDTQYF.

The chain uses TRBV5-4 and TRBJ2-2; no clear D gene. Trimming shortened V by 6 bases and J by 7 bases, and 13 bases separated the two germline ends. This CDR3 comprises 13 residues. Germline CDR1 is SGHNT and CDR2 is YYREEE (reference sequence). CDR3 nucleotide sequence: TGTGCCAGCACCTACCCTGGGGACGGGGAGCTGTTTTTT. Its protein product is CASTYPGDGELFF.

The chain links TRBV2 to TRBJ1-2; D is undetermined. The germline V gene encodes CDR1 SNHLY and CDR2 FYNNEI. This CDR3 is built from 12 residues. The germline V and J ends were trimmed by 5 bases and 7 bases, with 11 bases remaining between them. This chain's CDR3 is CASSLQARGYTF. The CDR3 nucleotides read TGTGCCAGCAGTCTGCAGGCTCGTGGCTACACCTTC.

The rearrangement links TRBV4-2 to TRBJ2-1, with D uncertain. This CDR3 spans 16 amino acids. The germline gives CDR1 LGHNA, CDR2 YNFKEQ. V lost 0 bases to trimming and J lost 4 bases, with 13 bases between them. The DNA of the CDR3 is TGTGCCAGCAGCCAAGATTTGCGGACGGAGTACAATGAGCAGTTCTTC. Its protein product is CASSQDLRTEYNEQFF.

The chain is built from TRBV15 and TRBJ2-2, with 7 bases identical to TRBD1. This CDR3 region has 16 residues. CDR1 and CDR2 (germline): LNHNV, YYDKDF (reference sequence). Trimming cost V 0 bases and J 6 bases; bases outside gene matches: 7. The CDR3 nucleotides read TGTGCCACCAGCAGAGATCCCACAGGGGTTGCCGGGGAGCTGTTTTTT. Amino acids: CATSRDPTGVAGELFF.

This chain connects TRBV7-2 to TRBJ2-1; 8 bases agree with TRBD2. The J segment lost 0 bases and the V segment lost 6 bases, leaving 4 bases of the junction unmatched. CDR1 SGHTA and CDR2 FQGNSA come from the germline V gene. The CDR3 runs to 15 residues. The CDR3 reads CASRTSAISYNEQFF. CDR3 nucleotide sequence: TGTGCCAGCAGGACTAGCGCCATCTCCTACAATGAGCAGTTCTTC.

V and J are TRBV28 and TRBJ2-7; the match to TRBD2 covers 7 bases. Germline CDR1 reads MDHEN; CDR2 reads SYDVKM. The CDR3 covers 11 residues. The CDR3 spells CACGRGYEQYF. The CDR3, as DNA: TGTGCTTGCGGGAGAGGCTACGAGCAGTACTTC.

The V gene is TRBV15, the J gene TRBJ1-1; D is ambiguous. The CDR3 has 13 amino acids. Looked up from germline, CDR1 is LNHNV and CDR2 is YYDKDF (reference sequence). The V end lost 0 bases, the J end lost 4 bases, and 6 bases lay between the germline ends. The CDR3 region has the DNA TGTGCCACCAGCAGAGACCCCCTCACTGAAGCTTTCTTT. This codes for CATSRDPLTEAFF.

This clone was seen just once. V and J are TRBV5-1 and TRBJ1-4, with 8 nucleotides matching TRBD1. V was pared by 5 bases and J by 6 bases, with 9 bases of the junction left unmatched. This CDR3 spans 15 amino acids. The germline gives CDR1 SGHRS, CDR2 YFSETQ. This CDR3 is CASSLGRGQDEKLFF. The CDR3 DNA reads TGCGCCAGCAGTTTAGGCAGGGGGCAGGATGAAAAACTGTTTTTT.

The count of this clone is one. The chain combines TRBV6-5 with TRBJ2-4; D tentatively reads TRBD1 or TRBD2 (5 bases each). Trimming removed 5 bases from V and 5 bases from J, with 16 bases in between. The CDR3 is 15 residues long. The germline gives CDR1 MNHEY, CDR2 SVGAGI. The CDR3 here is CASSTTALGQNIQYF. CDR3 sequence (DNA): TGTGCCAGCAGTACGACAGCACTAGGCCAAAACATTCAGTACTTC.

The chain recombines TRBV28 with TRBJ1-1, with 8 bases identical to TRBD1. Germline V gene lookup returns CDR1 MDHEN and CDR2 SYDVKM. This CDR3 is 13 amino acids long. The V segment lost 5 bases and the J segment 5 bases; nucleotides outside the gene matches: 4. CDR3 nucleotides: TGTGCCAGCAGTAGGACAGGGACTACTGAAGCTTTCTTT. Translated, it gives CASSRTGTTEAFF.

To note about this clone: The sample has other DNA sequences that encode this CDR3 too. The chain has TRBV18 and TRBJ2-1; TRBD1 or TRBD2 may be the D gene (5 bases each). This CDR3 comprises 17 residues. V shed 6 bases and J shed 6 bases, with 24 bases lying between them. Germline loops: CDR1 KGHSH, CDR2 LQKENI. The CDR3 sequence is CASSPAGWRNQGNEQFF. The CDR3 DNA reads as TGTGCCAGCTCCCCCGCAGGGTGGAGGAACCAGGGCAATGAGCAGTTCTTC.

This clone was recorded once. The CDR3 reads CASSLDPGGTNIQYF. CDR3 in DNA: TGTGCCAGCAGCTTGGATCCAGGGGGTACAAACATTCAGTACTTC. The rearrangement joins TRBV5-6 to TRBJ2-4; TRBD1 matches at 7 bases. The CDR3 totals 15 residues. V lost 0 bases to trimming and J lost 6 bases; unmatched junction nucleotides: 6. The V gene's germline CDR1 is SGHDT and CDR2 YYEEEE.

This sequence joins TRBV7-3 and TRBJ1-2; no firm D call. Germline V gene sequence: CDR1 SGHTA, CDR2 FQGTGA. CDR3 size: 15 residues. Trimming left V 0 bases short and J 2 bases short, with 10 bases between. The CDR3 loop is CASSLTRTGNYGYTF. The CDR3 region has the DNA TGTGCCAGCAGCTTAACCCGGACGGGAAACTATGGCTACACCTTC. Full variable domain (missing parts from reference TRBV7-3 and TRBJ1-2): GAGVSQTPSNKVTEKGKYVELRCDPISGHTALYWYRQSLGQGPEFLIYFQGTGAADDSGLPNDRFFAVRPEGSVSTLKIQRTERGDSAVYLCASSLTRTGNYGYTFGSGTRLTVV.

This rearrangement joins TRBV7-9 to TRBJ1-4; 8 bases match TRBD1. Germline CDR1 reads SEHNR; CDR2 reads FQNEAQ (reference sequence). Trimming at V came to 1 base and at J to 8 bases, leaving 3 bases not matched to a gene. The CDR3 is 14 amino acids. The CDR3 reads CASSLGTGPEKLFF. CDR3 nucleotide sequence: TGTGCCAGCAGCTTAGGGACAGGGCCCGAAAAACTGTTTTTT.

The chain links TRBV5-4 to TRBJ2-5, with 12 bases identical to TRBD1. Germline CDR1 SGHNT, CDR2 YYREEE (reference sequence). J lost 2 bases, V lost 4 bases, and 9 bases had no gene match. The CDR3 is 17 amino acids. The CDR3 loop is CASSGRDRGLPQETQYF. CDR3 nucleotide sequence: TGTGCCAGCAGCGGCCGGGACAGGGGGCTCCCGCAAGAGACCCAGTACTTC. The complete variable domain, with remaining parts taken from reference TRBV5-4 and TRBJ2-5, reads ETGVTQSPTHLIKTRGQQVTLRCSSQSGHNTVSWYQQALGQGPQFIFQYYREEENGRGNFPPRFSGLQFPNYSSELNVNALELDDSALYLCASSGRDRGLPQETQYFGPGTRLLVL.

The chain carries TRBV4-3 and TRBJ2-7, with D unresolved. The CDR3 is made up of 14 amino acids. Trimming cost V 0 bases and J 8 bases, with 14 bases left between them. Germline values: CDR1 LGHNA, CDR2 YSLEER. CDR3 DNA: TGCGCCAGCAGCCAAGAGTTAGATCGCACCCAGCAGTACTTC. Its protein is CASSQELDRTQQYF.

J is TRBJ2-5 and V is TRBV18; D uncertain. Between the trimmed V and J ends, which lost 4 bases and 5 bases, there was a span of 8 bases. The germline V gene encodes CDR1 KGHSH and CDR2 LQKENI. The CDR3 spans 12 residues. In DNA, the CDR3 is TGTGCCAGCTCACGGGCCGCCGAGACCCAGTACTTC. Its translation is CASSRAAETQYF.

The CDR3 sequence: CASSPTGESDTQYF. The CDR3 DNA is TGTGCCAGCTCACCCACAGGGGAGTCAGATACGCAGTATTTT. The genes are TRBV18 and TRBJ2-3; 7 bases are shared with TRBD1. The CDR3 has 14 amino acids. Germline trimming cut 3 bases from V and 4 bases from J; bases unmatched to any gene: 4. CDR1 KGHSH and CDR2 LQKENI come from the germline V gene.

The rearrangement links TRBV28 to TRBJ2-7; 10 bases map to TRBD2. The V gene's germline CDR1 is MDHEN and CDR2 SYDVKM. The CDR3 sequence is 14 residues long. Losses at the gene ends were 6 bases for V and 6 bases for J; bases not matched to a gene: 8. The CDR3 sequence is CASSRPSGSGEQYF. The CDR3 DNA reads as TGTGCCAGCAGCAGACCTAGCGGGAGTGGCGAGCAGTACTTC.

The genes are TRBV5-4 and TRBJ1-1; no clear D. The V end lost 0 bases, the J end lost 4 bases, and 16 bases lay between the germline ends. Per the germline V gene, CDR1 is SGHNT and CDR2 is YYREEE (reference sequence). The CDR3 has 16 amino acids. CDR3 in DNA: TGTGCCAGCAGCTTGGTTGGGGTCAGAGCGCCCACTGAAGCTTTCTTT. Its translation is CASSLVGVRAPTEAFF.